The rows below give T cell receptor beta chains drawn from one sample of a study of blood T cell repertoires in COVID-19. Repertoires were generated with immunoSEQ multiplex PCR, while TCRdb's copy carries only in-frame clones and drops some. This table has approximately 290,000 clones, about nine tenths appearing once. The sample taken for sequencing was peripheral blood. These receptors were obtained from a man aged 18 to 35 with active or convalescent COVID-19. The CDR3 runs from the conserved cysteine through the conserved F or W.

v_gene: TRBV28; j_gene: TRBJ1-5; CDR3aa: CASSFLQGMQPQHF
v_gene: TRBV4-3; j_gene: TRBJ1-4; CDR3aa: CASSQDWQVDEKLFF
v_gene: TRBV2; j_gene: TRBJ2-1; CDR3aa: CASTISGRNNEQFF
v_gene: TRBV7-8; j_gene: TRBJ2-7; CDR3aa: CASSLAGRGYEQYF
v_gene: TRBV6-5; j_gene: TRBJ1-5; CDR3aa: CASSPGSNQPQHF
v_gene: TRBV7-2; j_gene: TRBJ2-7; CDR3aa: CASSLFGSAVSYEQYF
v_gene: TRBV3-1/TRBV3-2; j_gene: TRBJ2-3; CDR3aa: CASSQEPRGSRTDTQYF
v_gene: TRBV19; j_gene: TRBJ2-3; CDR3aa: CASSIGSSTDTQYF
v_gene: TRBV5-1; j_gene: TRBJ2-1; CDR3aa: CASSLVGSNSYNEQFF
v_gene: TRBV20-1; j_gene: TRBJ2-5; CDR3aa: CSAWRKETQYF
v_gene: TRBV20-1; j_gene: TRBJ1-2; CDR3aa: CSASTRVNGYTF
v_gene: TRBV6-2/TRBV6-3; j_gene: TRBJ2-7; CDR3aa: CASSYRRQGYEQYF
v_gene: TRBV2; j_gene: TRBJ1-2; CDR3aa: CASSERRQGNYGYTF
v_gene: TRBV19; j_gene: TRBJ1-4; CDR3aa: CASSILSPSATNEKLFF
v_gene: TRBV27; j_gene: TRBJ1-4; CDR3aa: CASSSYRRGTNEKLFF
v_gene: TRBV5-6; j_gene: TRBJ1-2; CDR3aa: CASSLAQGAANYGYTF
v_gene: TRBV7-2; j_gene: TRBJ2-3; CDR3aa: CASSLRGADTQYF
v_gene: TRBV6-2/TRBV6-3; j_gene: TRBJ2-7; CDR3aa: CASSPTLSDRWNEQYF